This TCR beta chain appears in the sequencing data of a study of graft-versus-host responses after intestinal transplantation (dated by TCRdb to the early 2020s). The study in broad terms: The transplants that recipients got were multivisceral, liver-intestinal, or isolated intestinal. Every recipient was given anti-thymocyte globulin induction, followed by about three years of maintenance tacrolimus and steroids. Bulk TCR-beta CDR3 sequencing was used to track graft-versus-host and host-versus-graft alloreactive T cell clones in the graft, circulation and bone marrow after intestinal transplantation. To identify alloreactive clones, pre-transplant mixed lymphocyte reaction products were sequenced and compared with unstimulated pre-transplant donor and recipient T cells. Of the roughly 23 intestinal transplant recipients enrolled in the cohort, one of whom was a retransplant, a few patients without pretransplant specimens were excluded. A peak of at least 4% donor T cells among recipient peripheral blood mononuclear cells was the definition used for donor T cell macrochimerism. Instead of going to the commercial service, samples from a few later patients were sequenced in-house on an Illumina MiSeq and processed with MiXCR. Study-level results and caveats: GvH clones were found in recipient bone marrow, and some of the GvH clones appeared earlier in ileal mucosa or blood, which is consistent with an intestinal mucosal origin. Early after transplant, declines in HvG clones were associated with peak levels of circulating GvH clones. The conclusions were limited by the relatively low number and heterogeneity of the intestinal transplant patients. Patients with donor T cell macrochimerism had high GvH to HvG T cell clonal ratios in their allografts.

Of note for this clone: There is no known antigen for this receptor. No base quality values were provided; no much bigger clone lies one nucleotide off.

Library preparation used the immunoSEQ multiplex PCR assay. In most patients, genomic DNA was isolated using the Qiagen DNeasy Blood and Tissue Kit and sent frozen to Adaptive Biotechnologies for TCR sequencing. For most patients, high-throughput TCR-beta CDR3 sequencing of genomic DNA was performed by Adaptive Biotechnologies. Per the original workflow: TCR sequencing data for around 19 patients were retrieved from Adaptive's ImmunoSEQ software; a few other patients were processed with MiXCR and VDJtools. To correct CD4 versus CD8 sorting errors, any sequence found in both subsets at a frequency ratio below 5:1 was removed. CDR3 nucleotide sequences shared by donor and recipient were removed because the origin of these sequences could not be assigned. At least 2-fold expansion over unstimulated cells and a minimum CFSE-low frequency of 0.002% (template counts) or 0.001% (read counts) were required for clones to be classified as alloreactive. A clone was considered mappable if detected in the sequenced pre-transplant spleen, lymph node, or MLR CFSE-low populations of the donor or recipient. Cumulative frequency of alloreactive clones was calculated as a percentage of all sequences weighted by copy number. In TCRdb, the immuneACCESS table is reduced to in-frame sequences with V and J assigned. These tables do not hold every clone; where another copy was compared, an unresolved V gene accounts for under half, and the others remain unexplained. The DNA gave D and trimming, while V, J and clone size come from that table. Across this sample there are over 40,000 clones, with 84% seen only once. The ten most abundant clones make up around 0.5% of the sample.

The germline V and J ends show losses of 2 bases and 3 bases respectively, and no gene match explains 4 bases of the junction. Taken from the germline V gene, the CDR1 and CDR2 loops are SGHRS and YFSETQ. Measured from the cysteine to the phenylalanine, the CDR3 is 14 residues long. CDR3 DNA only is kept here, 42 bases in frame from base 1. The time point label on this specimen signifies: cells obtained before transplantation from donor or recipient. CD3+CD4+ and CD3+CD8+ populations were FACS-sorted from unstimulated pre-transplant donor and recipient cells taken from spleen or lymph nodes. The sequencing used unstimulated CD4+ T cells sorted from spleen or lymph node cells, collected before transplant. The chain uses TRBV5-1 and TRBJ2-5, with 7 middle bases fitting TRBD1. This TCR came from a human donor who was the organ donor for an intestinal transplant. The nucleotides read TGCGCCAGCAGCTTCCGGGACAGTAAAGAGACCCAGTACTTC. It encodes CASSFRDSKETQYF.